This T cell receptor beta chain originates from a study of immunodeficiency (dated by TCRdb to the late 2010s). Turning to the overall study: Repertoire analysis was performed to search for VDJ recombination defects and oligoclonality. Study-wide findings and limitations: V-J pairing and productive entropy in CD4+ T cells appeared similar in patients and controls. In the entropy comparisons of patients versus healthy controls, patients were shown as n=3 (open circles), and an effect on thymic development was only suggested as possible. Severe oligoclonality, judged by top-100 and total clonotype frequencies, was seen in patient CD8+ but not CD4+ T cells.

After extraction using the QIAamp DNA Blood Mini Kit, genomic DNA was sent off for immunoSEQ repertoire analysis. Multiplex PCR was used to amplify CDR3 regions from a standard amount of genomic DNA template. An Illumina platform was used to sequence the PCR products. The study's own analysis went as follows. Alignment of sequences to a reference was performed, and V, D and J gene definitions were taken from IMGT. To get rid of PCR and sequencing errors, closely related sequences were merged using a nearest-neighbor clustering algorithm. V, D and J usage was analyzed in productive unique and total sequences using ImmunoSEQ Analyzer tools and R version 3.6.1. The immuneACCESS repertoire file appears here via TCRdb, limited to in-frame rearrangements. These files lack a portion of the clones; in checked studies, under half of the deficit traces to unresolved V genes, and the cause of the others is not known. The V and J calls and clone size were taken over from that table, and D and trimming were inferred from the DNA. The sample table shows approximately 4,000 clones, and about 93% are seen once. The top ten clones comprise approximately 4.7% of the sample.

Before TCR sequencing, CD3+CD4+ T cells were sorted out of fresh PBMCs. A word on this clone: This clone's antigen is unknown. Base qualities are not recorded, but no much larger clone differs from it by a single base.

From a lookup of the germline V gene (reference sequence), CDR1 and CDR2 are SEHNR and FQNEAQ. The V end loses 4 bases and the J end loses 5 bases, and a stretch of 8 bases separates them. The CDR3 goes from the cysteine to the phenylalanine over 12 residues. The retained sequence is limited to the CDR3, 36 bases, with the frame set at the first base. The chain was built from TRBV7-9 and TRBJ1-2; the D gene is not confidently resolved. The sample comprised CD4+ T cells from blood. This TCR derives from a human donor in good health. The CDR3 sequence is CASSSTSYGYTF. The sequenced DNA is TGTGCCAGCAGCTCGACATCGTATGGCTACACCTTC.